This TCR beta chain was found in a study of long-term antiretroviral therapy in people with HIV. Survey-level resolution applied to immunoSEQ assay v3.0. The study targeted 40,000-50,000 T-cell genomes per sample in sequencing. TCRdb keeps only in-frame clones here, not all; method: immunoSEQ multiplex PCR. The data hold about 20,000 clones, with 84% observed a single time. Germline V gene lookup returns CDR1 PRHDT and CDR2 FYEKMQ (reference sequence). The CDR3 length is 14 residues. Trimming removed 1 base from V and 5 bases from J, with 11 bases in between. In each sample, roughly 0.95-10 million cryopreserved PBMC were present before DNA extraction. This clone was counted between two and nine times.

V and J are TRBV13 and TRBJ1-1, with D perhaps matching TRBD1 (6 bases). This specimen was unsorted PBMCs, taken approximately 6.2 years after starting antiretroviral therapy. The clonotype comes from a man aged 25-40 years with HIV. DNA for the CDR3: TGTGCCAGCAGCTTAGAACAGGGTAGGACTGAAGCTTTCTTT. Translation gives CASSLEQGRTEAFF.